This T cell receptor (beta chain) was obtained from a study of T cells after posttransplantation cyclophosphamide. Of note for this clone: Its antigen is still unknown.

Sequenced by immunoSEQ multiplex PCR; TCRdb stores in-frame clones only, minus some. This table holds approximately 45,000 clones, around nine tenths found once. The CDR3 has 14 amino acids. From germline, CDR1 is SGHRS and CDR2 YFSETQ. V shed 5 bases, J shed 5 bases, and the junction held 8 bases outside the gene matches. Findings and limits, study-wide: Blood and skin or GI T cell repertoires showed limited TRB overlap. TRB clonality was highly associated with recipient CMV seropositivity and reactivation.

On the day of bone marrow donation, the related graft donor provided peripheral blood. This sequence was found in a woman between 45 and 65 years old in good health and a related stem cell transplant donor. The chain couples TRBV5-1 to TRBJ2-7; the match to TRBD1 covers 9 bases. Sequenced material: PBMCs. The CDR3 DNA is TGCGCCAGCAGTACGACAGGGGGAATTCACGAGCAGTACTTC. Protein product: CASSTTGGIHEQYF.